One sample yielded the 3 T cell receptor beta chains listed below, sequenced in a study of cytomegalovirus exposure and HLA in healthy donors. Use of 60 Vbeta and 13 Jbeta primers characterized the PCR. Clones were read by immunoSEQ multiplex PCR, and TCRdb kept only the in-frame ones, dropping some. Found here are about 160,000 clones, around 80% of them singletons; the top ten hold 1%. Sequencing was done on a sample of PBMCs. The receptors were gathered from a woman aged 45-59 years in good health and CMV-seropositive.

The chain combines TRBV28 with TRBJ1-2; 7 bases fit TRBD1. This CDR3 has 13 amino acids. V shed 8 bases and J 4 bases; nucleotides not matched to a gene: 7. Germline CDR1 and CDR2: MDHEN and SYDVKM. CDR3 protein: CASGEQGSYGYTF. DNA for the CDR3: TGTGCCAGCGGCGAACAGGGGAGCTATGGCTACACCTTC.

The rearrangement links TRBV9 to TRBJ1-2, with 7 bases that match TRBD1. The ends lost 4 bases at V and 3 bases at J; junction bases unmatched: 9. Germline V gene data show CDR1 as SGDLS and CDR2 as YYNGEE. The CDR3 has 15 amino acids. CDR3 sequence: CASSPSGTADYGYTF. The CDR3, as DNA: TGTGCCAGCAGCCCTTCCGGGACAGCGGACTATGGCTACACCTTC.

The V gene is TRBV6-6, the J gene TRBJ2-1, with 7 bases lining up with TRBD2. V lost 2 bases to trimming and J lost 4 bases; unmatched junction nucleotides: 5. CDR1 is MNHNY and CDR2 is SVGAGI in the germline V gene (reference sequence). The CDR3 loop spans 15 amino acids. CDR3 DNA sequence: TGTGCCAGCAGTTACGGCCTAGCGGCATACAATGAGCAGTTCTTC. It yields the protein CASSYGLAAYNEQFF.